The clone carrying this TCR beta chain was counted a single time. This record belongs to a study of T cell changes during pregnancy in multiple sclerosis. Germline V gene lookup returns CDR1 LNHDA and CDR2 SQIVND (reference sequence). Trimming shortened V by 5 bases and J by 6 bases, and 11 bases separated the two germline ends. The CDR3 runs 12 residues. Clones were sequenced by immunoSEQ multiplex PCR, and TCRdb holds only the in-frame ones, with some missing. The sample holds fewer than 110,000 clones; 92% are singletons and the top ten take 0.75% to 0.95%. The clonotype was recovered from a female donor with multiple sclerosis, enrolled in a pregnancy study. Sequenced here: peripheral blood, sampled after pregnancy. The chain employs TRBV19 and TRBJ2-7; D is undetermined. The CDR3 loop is CASSLAPGEQYF. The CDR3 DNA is TGTGCCAGTAGTCTGGCCCCGGGCGAGCAGTACTTC.